The rows below give T cell receptor beta chains drawn from one sample of a study of cytomegalovirus exposure and HLA in healthy donors. Some clones are missing from TCRdb's copy, which holds only in-frame ones; the method was immunoSEQ multiplex PCR. The repertoire has some 130,000 clones, approximately 78% of them found once; the top ten carry 5.5% to 7%. Sequencing used PBMCs. All receptors come from a woman aged 40 to 50 in good health and CMV-seropositive. The CDR3 runs from the conserved cysteine through the conserved F or W. The D gene is left open where the match is weak. Not all rows give a size; the values are once, few, many and, for expanded clones, a class.

d_call	clone_size	v_call	j_call	cdr3_nt	cdr3_aa
TRBD2	.	TRBV11-3	TRBJ2-1	TGTGCCAGCAGCTTTGGGAGCGGGGACAATGAGCAGTTCTTC	CASSFGSGDNEQFF
.	.	TRBV19	TRBJ1-1	TGTGCCAGTAGGGAACAGGGGAACACTGAAGCTTTCTTT	CASREQGNTEAFF
TRBD2	.	TRBV5-8	TRBJ2-1	TGTGCCAGTAGACCAAGGGACTACTACAATGAGCAGTTCTTC	CASRPRDYYNEQFF
TRBD1	.	TRBV29-1	TRBJ1-2	TGCAGCGTTCCGGGACAGCGAAACTATGGCTACACCTTC	CSVPGQRNYGYTF
TRBD1	.	TRBV7-2	TRBJ2-7	TGTGCCAGCAGCAATCCGGGACAGGGTCACGAGCAGTACTTC	CASSNPGQGHEQYF
.	once	TRBV2	TRBJ1-1	TGTGCCAGCACCGTCTCAGGGGCGGGGGGCACTGAAGCTTTCTTT	CASTVSGAGGTEAFF
.	.	TRBV4-2	TRBJ1-1	TGTGCCAGCAGCCAAACCTCCCCAGGAGGGTCCACTGAAGCTTTCTTT	CASSQTSPGGSTEAFF
.	.	TRBV27	TRBJ2-5	TGTGCCAGCAGTCCCCGGACACGCTTCGCCAACCAAGAGACCCAGTACTTC	CASSPRTRFANQETQYF
.	.	TRBV27	TRBJ1-3	TGTGCCAGCAGCGGGGGGCTTGGAAACACCATATATTTT	CASSGGLGNTIYF
.	once	TRBV19	TRBJ2-1	TGTGCCAGTAGTATAGGCCAGTCCAATGAGCAGTTCTTC	CASSIGQSNEQFF
.	.	TRBV7-2	TRBJ1-1	TGTGCCAGCAGCTTGAGGCAGTCCACTGAAGCTTTCTTT	CASSLRQSTEAFF
TRBD1	.	TRBV10-3	TRBJ2-1	TGTGCCATCAGTGAGTCAGGACAGGGTTATGAGCAGTTCTTC	CAISESGQGYEQFF
.	.	TRBV19	TRBJ2-7	TGTGCCAGCAGGGCCTCCTACGAGCAGTACTTC	CASRASYEQYF
.	.	TRBV27	TRBJ1-1	TGTGCCAGCAGTTGGTCGGGGAACACTGAAGCTTTCTTT	CASSWSGNTEAFF
TRBD2	.	TRBV12-5	TRBJ2-5	TGTGCTAGTGGTACCGGGAGGCGGGAGGGCGAGACCCAGTACTTC	CASGTGRREGETQYF
TRBD1	.	TRBV30	TRBJ1-2	TGTGCCTGGATTGGGACAGCTTTCGGCTACACCTTC	CAWIGTAFGYTF
.	.	TRBV7-2	TRBJ1-1	TGTGCCAGCAGTTATACGGTGAACACTGAAGCTTTCTTT	CASSYTVNTEAFF
.	.	TRBV11-3	TRBJ2-1	TGTGCCAGCAGCCTCATGGGGGGTCTCGGGAATGAGCAGTTCTTC	CASSLMGGLGNEQFF
TRBD1	few	TRBV5-1	TRBJ1-1	TGCGCCAGCAGCTTGGCCAGGGGGAGGACTGAAGCTTTCTTT	CASSLARGRTEAFF
.	few	TRBV5-1	TRBJ1-2	TGCGCCAGCAGCTTGGCCGGGGTCGGGGGAGGCTACACCTTC	CASSLAGVGGGYTF
.	.	TRBV28	TRBJ2-1	TGTGCCAGCAGGACTATCTCCTACAATGAGCAGTTCTTC	CASRTISYNEQFF
TRBD1	.	TRBV4-1	TRBJ2-1	TGCGCCAGCAGCCAAGATTGGGGACAGGAAAATGAGTATGAGCAGTTCTTC	CASSQDWGQENEYEQFF
.	.	TRBV7-9	TRBJ2-7	TGTGCCAGCAGCTCGGACTCGAGCTCCTACGAGCAGTACTTC	CASSSDSSSYEQYF
.	.	TRBV11-3	TRBJ2-1	TGTGCCAGCAGCTCCCTTGGGACATCCAATGAGCAGTTCTTC	CASSSLGTSNEQFF
.	.	TRBV5-1	TRBJ2-1	TGCGCCAGCAGCTTGGAACGACAGGAGATTTACAATGAGCAGTTCTTC	CASSLERQEIYNEQFF
.	.	TRBV21-1	TRBJ1-2	TGTGCCAGCAGCGACCGGGACAGGGGCTACTATGGCTACACCTTC	CASSDRDRGYYGYTF
.	.	TRBV30	TRBJ2-5	TGTGCCTGGAGTGATCGAGAGACCCAGTACTTC	CAWSDRETQYF
TRBD1	.	TRBV7-6	TRBJ1-1	TGTGCCAGCAGCTCCCTACCCAGGGGGATTCCTTTCTTT	CASSSLPRGIPFF
TRBD1	.	TRBV27	TRBJ2-1	TGTGCCAGCACGGGACAGGGTAGAGATGAGCAGTTCTTC	CASTGQGRDEQFF
TRBD2	.	TRBV7-2	TRBJ2-1	TGTGCCAGCAGCTTAGTCAGCGGGGGGGTTTACAATGAGCAGTTCTTC	CASSLVSGGVYNEQFF
TRBD1	.	TRBV9	TRBJ1-6	TGTGCCAGCAGCGTAAAGGGACAGGGCTCACCCCTCCACTTT	CASSVKGQGSPLHF
TRBD2	.	TRBV2	TRBJ2-1	TGTGCCAGCAGTGAGGGACTAGCGATTGGCAATGAGCAGTTCTTC	CASSEGLAIGNEQFF
TRBD1	once	TRBV5-6	TRBJ2-3	TGTGCCAGCAGCTTGTTACAGGGGAGCACAGATACGCAGTATTTT	CASSLLQGSTDTQYF
TRBD1	.	TRBV5-4	TRBJ1-4	TGTGCCAGCAGCTTGTCGGACAGGGGTGGACCAACTAATGAAAAACTGTTTTTT	CASSLSDRGGPTNEKLFF
.	once	TRBV27	TRBJ2-6	TGTGCCAGCAGAGCGACAGGTTACTCTGGGGCCAACGTCCTGACTTTC	CASRATGYSGANVLTF
TRBD2	.	TRBV7-7	TRBJ2-1	TGTGCTAGCAGCCCTGGTCGCGGGGGTTACAATGAGCAGTTCTTC	CASSPGRGGYNEQFF
TRBD1	many	TRBV2	TRBJ1-5	TGTGCCAGCGGACAGGGGGCTGAAAATCAGCCCCAGCATTTT	CASGQGAENQPQHF
.	.	TRBV11-3	TRBJ2-5	TGTGCCAGCAGCTTAGACGTCGAGGAGACCCAGTACTTC	CASSLDVEETQYF
TRBD1	.	TRBV28	TRBJ2-3	TGTGCCAGCAGTCTGACAGGGGGCAGGGCAGATACGCAGTATTTT	CASSLTGGRADTQYF
.	.	TRBV6-5	TRBJ2-7	TGTGCCAGCAGTGATCCGGGACAAACCTACGAGCAGTACTTC	CASSDPGQTYEQYF